This is a list of T cell receptor beta chains from one sample in a study of CD8 T cells in ankylosing spondylitis. TCRdb reprocessed the 5' RACE reads via MiXCR and lists one record per CDR3 protein. The sample carries about 39,000 distinct CDR3 sequences, approximately 3% recorded once. Sequencing input: blood, either unsorted or a sorted T cell fraction (not recorded which). These receptors originate from a male donor with ankylosing spondylitis or in good health (not recorded which). The CDR3 runs from the conserved cysteine through the conserved F or W. Each record gives: J gene, clone size, D gene, V gene, CDR3 protein, CDR3 DNA. D genes are given only for firm matches. The listing skips clone size in some rows; elsewhere it reads once, few, many or a size class.

j_gene: TRBJ2-4; abundance: many; d_gene: TRBD1; v_gene: TRBV9; CDR3aa: CASSVAPGQGANKNIQYF; CDR3nt: TGTGCCAGCAGCGTAGCCCCAGGACAGGGGGCGAACAAAAACATTCAGTACTTC
j_gene: TRBJ1-6; abundance: many; d_gene: -; v_gene: TRBV9; CDR3aa: CASSVDPDSPLRGSPLHF; CDR3nt: TGTGCCAGCAGCGTGGATCCCGACAGCCCCCTTAGGGGTTCACCCCTCCACTTT
j_gene: TRBJ2-3; abundance: many; d_gene: TRBD1; v_gene: TRBV9; CDR3aa: CASSGRGFFRDRVRDTQYF; CDR3nt: TGTGCCAGCAGCGGCCGGGGTTTTTTCCGGGACAGGGTAAGAGATACGCAGTATTTT
j_gene: TRBJ2-5; abundance: many; d_gene: TRBD2; v_gene: TRBV9; CDR3aa: CASSVAVSGSQETQYF; CDR3nt: TGTGCCAGCAGCGTAGCAGTCAGCGGGAGTCAAGAGACCCAGTACTTC
j_gene: TRBJ1-3; abundance: medium-sized; d_gene: -; v_gene: TRBV9; CDR3aa: CASSVVGRSSGNTIYF; CDR3nt: TGTGCCAGCAGCGTAGTGGGCAGGTCCTCTGGAAACACCATATATTTT
j_gene: TRBJ2-3; abundance: many; d_gene: TRBD2; v_gene: TRBV9; CDR3aa: CASSVAQRGSTDTQYF; CDR3nt: TGTGCCAGCAGCGTAGCCCAGCGGGGGAGCACAGATACGCAGTATTTT
j_gene: TRBJ2-2; abundance: many; d_gene: -; v_gene: TRBV9; CDR3aa: CASSVGDPNTGELFF; CDR3nt: TGTGCCAGCAGCGTAGGTGACCCGAACACCGGGGAGCTGTTTTTT
j_gene: TRBJ1-4; abundance: many; d_gene: -; v_gene: TRBV9; CDR3aa: CASSKGRLDEKLFF; CDR3nt: TGTGCCAGCAGCAAGGGGAGGTTGGATGAAAAACTGTTTTTT
j_gene: TRBJ2-1; abundance: many; d_gene: TRBD2; v_gene: TRBV9; CDR3aa: CASSVGGGGGYNEQFF; CDR3nt: TGTGCCAGCAGCGTCGGCGGGGGGGGAGGCTACAATGAGCAGTTCTTC
j_gene: TRBJ2-3; abundance: many; d_gene: TRBD2; v_gene: TRBV9; CDR3aa: CASSLTGTTYTDTQYF; CDR3nt: TGTGCCAGCAGCTTGACCGGGACTACCTACACAGATACGCAGTATTTT
j_gene: TRBJ1-4; abundance: many; d_gene: -; v_gene: TRBV9; CDR3aa: CASSVAGTTNEKLFF; CDR3nt: TGTGCCAGCAGCGTAGCGGGGACAACTAATGAAAAACTGTTTTTT
j_gene: TRBJ2-3; abundance: -; d_gene: -; v_gene: TRBV9; CDR3aa: CASSVASGASTDTQSF; CDR3nt: -
j_gene: TRBJ2-4; abundance: many; d_gene: -; v_gene: TRBV9; CDR3aa: CASSGAAKNIQYF; CDR3nt: TGTGCCAGCAGCGGAGCAGCCAAAAACATTCAGTACTTC
j_gene: TRBJ2-5; abundance: many; d_gene: TRBD2; v_gene: TRBV9; CDR3aa: CASSVAPLAGFQETQYF; CDR3nt: TGTGCCAGCAGCGTAGCCCCACTAGCGGGCTTCCAAGAGACCCAGTACTTC
j_gene: TRBJ2-1; abundance: many; d_gene: TRBD2; v_gene: TRBV9; CDR3aa: CASSVTTPGLAGAEQFF; CDR3nt: TGTGCCAGCAGCGTTACAACCCCGGGACTAGCGGGAGCTGAGCAGTTCTTC
j_gene: TRBJ2-3; abundance: many; d_gene: TRBD2; v_gene: TRBV9; CDR3aa: CASSPGLAAFTQYF; CDR3nt: TGTGCCAGCAGCCCCGGACTAGCGGCCTTTACGCAGTATTTT
j_gene: TRBJ2-1; abundance: many; d_gene: TRBD1; v_gene: TRBV9; CDR3aa: CASSVAGQGVEQFF; CDR3nt: TGTGCCAGCAGCGTAGCGGGACAGGGGGTGGAGCAGTTCTTC